Sequencing of this T cell receptor beta chain was carried out in a study of T cells in Graves' hyperthyroidism and ophthalmopathy. Many counts were recorded for this clonotype. Germline CDR1 reads SGHVS; CDR2 reads FQNEAQ. There are 16 residues in the CDR3. V lost 5 bases and J lost 8; bases outside the gene matches: 9. TCR beta CDR3 sequences were amplified from RNA transcripts. When the TCR CDR3 underwent first-round RT-PCR, the HTBI primer set was used. TCRdb redid the calling of the multiplex PCR reads with MiXCR, one entry per CDR3 protein. The repertoire holds a few hundred thousand distinct CDR3 sequences, with over 15% as singletons.

This clonotype was obtained from a woman between 18 and 29 years old with Graves' ophthalmopathy. The chain links TRBV7-8 to TRBJ2-1, with TRBD2 matching over 13 bases. The sample taken for sequencing was blood. The CDR3 is CASSPGLAGWYDEQFF. The CDR3 nucleotides are TGTGCCAGCAGCCCGGGACTAGCGGGATGGTACGATGAGCAGTTCTTC.